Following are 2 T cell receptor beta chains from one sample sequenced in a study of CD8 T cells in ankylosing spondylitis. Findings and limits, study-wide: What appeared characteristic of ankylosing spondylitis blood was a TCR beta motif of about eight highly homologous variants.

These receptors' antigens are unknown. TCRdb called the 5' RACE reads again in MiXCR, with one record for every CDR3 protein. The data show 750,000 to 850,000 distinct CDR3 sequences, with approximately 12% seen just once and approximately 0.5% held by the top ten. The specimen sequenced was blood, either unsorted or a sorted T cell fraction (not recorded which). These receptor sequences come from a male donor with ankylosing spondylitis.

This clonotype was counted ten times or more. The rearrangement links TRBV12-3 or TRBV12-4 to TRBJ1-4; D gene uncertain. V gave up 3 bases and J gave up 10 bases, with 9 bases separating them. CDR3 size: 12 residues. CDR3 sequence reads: CASSLIGGKLFF. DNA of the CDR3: TGTGCCAGCAGTTTGATCGGTGGAAAACTGTTTTTT.

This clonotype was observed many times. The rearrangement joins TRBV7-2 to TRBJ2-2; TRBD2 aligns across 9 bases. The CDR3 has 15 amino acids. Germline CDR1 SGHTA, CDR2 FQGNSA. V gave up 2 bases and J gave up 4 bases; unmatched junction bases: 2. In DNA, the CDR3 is TGTGCCAGCAGCTTAAATAGCGGGGGCACCGGGGAGCTGTTTTTT. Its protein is CASSLNSGGTGELFF.